The 22 T cell receptor beta chains in this list originate from one sample, sequenced in a study of regulatory T cells in long-lasting Graves disease. Libraries of TCR beta came from iRepertoire HTBI primers plus Arm-PCR of CDR3 regions. Each CDR3 protein gets one entry after TCRdb re-called the multiplex PCR reads with MiXCR. The table has roughly 500,000 distinct CDR3 sequences, under 25% seen once; the top ten hold around 14%. Sample time point: persistent/refractory GD, antithyroid drugs over 5 years with positive TRAb. RNA isolated from PBMCs was used to make the TCR library. This specimen consisted of peripheral blood mononuclear cells (PBMCs), obtained when the disease was refractory, from a patient treated with antithyroid drugs. The receptor set was obtained from a female donor with Graves disease.

This clonotype was seen only a few times. The rearrangement uses TRBV12-3 or TRBV12-4 and TRBJ2-2; 7 bases agree with TRBD1. The CDR3 runs 14 residues. V dropped 5 bases and J dropped 7; count of bases not matched to a gene: 7. The CDR3 reads CASSITGVRGELFF. The CDR3 nucleotides read TGTGCCAGCAGTATAACAGGGGTTCGCGGGGAGCTGTTTTTT.

This clonotype was counted between two and nine times. This sequence joins TRBV14 and TRBJ1-2, with D uncertain. In germline, CDR1 is SGHDN, CDR2 FVKESK. This CDR3 region has 14 residues. V lost 0 bases to trimming and J lost 4 bases, with 9 bases between them. CDR3 in amino acids: CASSQDLGGYGYTF. CDR3 sequence (DNA): TGTGCCAGCAGCCAAGATCTTGGTGGCTATGGCTACACCTTC.

With respect to this clonotype: Given the absence of the conserved phenylalanine or tryptophan at the CDR3 end, a read error is likely. V usage is TRBV20-1 and J usage is TRBJ1-1, with 8 bases that match TRBD1. The CDR3 has 11 residues. Germline V gives CDR1 DFQATT, CDR2 SNEGSKA (reference sequence). CDR3 sequence reads: CGTGANTEAFS. DNA of the CDR3: TGCGGGACAGGCGCGAACACTGAAGCTTTCTCT.

This clonotype was recorded a few times. The CDR3 DNA sequence: TGTGCCAGCAGCCAGGGCCGGGGGCTCGAGCAGTACTTC. Its protein product is CASSQGRGLEQYF. The chain employs TRBV3-1 and TRBJ2-7; D is perhaps TRBD1 or TRBD2 (6 bases each). This CDR3 has 13 amino acids. Trimming took 3 bases from V and 6 from J, leaving 12 bases between them. The V gene's germline CDR1 is LGHDT and CDR2 YNNKEL (reference sequence).

This clonotype was seen a few times. The V gene is TRBV19, the J gene TRBJ1-1; D is unclear. Per the germline V gene, CDR1 is LNHDA and CDR2 is SQIVND (reference sequence). The CDR3 has 13 residues. V lost 1 base and J lost 5, with 8 bases in between. The CDR3 protein is CASSIGGFTEAFF. CDR3 DNA sequence: TGTGCCAGTAGTATAGGAGGGTTTACTGAAGCTTTCTTT.

This clonotype was recorded many times. This sequence joins TRBV29-1 and TRBJ1-1, with TRBD1 matching over 8 bases. The CDR3 runs to 12 residues. V shed 5 bases, J shed 5 bases, and the junction held 4 bases outside the gene matches. The germline V gene encodes CDR1 SQVTM and CDR2 ANQGSEA. The CDR3 here is CSVFRGQTEAFF. The DNA of the CDR3 is TGCAGCGTTTTCAGGGGGCAGACTGAAGCTTTCTTT.

This clonotype was observed at least ten times. This chain connects TRBV7-2 to TRBJ2-2, with 10 positions matching TRBD1. The V gene's germline CDR1 is SGHTA and CDR2 FQGNSA. Losses at the gene ends were 5 bases for V and 6 bases for J; bases not matched to a gene: 3. The CDR3 sequence is 14 residues long. For the CDR3, the DNA is TGTGCCAGCAGCCGACAGGGGGCATCCGGGGAGCTGTTTTTT. It translates to CASSRQGASGELFF.

The chain joins TRBV10-3 to TRBJ1-2, with TRBD1 matching 12 bases. Looked up from germline, CDR1 is ENHRY and CDR2 is SYGVKD. The CDR3 has 14 amino acids. With V trimmed by 8 bases and J by 4 bases, 5 bases remained unmatched. CDR3 sequence: CAISGTGGLYGYTF. The DNA for the CDR3 is TGTGCCATCTCCGGGACAGGGGGCCTCTATGGCTACACCTTC.

This clonotype was seen repeatedly, ten times or more. The chain uses TRBV7-8 and TRBJ1-4, with D maybe TRBD1 (6 bases). Trimming removed 2 bases at V and 6 bases at J, with 10 bases between. CDR3 length: 14 residues. Germline CDR1 reads SGHVS; CDR2 reads FQNEAQ. The CDR3 region has the DNA TGTGCCAGCAGCTTAAGGGACAATGATGAAAAACTGTTTTTT. Its translation is CASSLRDNDEKLFF.

J is TRBJ2-2 and V is TRBV9, with no clear D. The CDR3 totals 16 residues. Per germline, CDR1 SGDLS and CDR2 YYNGEE. Trimming took 4 bases from V and 0 from J, leaving 13 bases between them. CDR3 amino acids: CASSPPDNANTGELFF. The CDR3 DNA is TGTGCCAGCAGCCCACCCGATAACGCGAACACCGGGGAGCTGTTTTTT.

Note on this clonotype: It may be a read error: a sequence one base away is much more abundant. The chain combines TRBV28 with TRBJ2-2; D unclear. This CDR3 has 14 residues. Germline V gene data show CDR1 as MDHEN and CDR2 as SYDVKM. CDR3 coding DNA: TGTGCCGGCAGTTACGGGCCTCACACCGGGGAGCTGTTTTTT. It yields the protein CAGSYGPHTGELFF.

This clonotype showed up just a few times. The DNA of the CDR3 is TGCGGGGTAACGGATGGAGCCATTCAGTACTTC. This gives the protein CGVTDGAIQYF. This chain joins TRBV20-1 and TRBJ2-4, with no clear D. Germline V CDR1 and CDR2: DFQATT, SNEGSKA (reference sequence). The CDR3 sequence is 11 residues long.

This clonotype was detected a few times. V is TRBV3-1 and J is TRBJ1-1; D is possibly TRBD1 (5 bases). The CDR3 is made up of 15 amino acids. The germline V gene encodes CDR1 LGHDT and CDR2 YNNKEL (reference sequence). Trimming took off 1 base at V and 1 base at J, with 10 bases between the two ends. DNA of the CDR3: TGTGCCAGCAGCCAAGCGAGGGACGGGAACACTGAAGCTTTCTTT. It specifies CASSQARDGNTEAFF.

In its sample, this clonotype was seen many times. The chain joins TRBV28 to TRBJ1-2; a possible D gene is TRBD1 (5 bases). CDR3 size: 14 residues. The V end lost 5 bases, the J end lost 0 bases, and 10 bases lay between the germline ends. The V gene's germline CDR1 is MDHEN and CDR2 SYDVKM. The DNA of the CDR3 is TGTGCCAGCAGTCCGCAGGGTACTAACTATGGCTACACCTTC. This encodes CASSPQGTNYGYTF.

This sequence joins TRBV19 and TRBJ2-5, with TRBD2 matching 12 bases. V lost 6 bases, J lost 5 bases, and 4 bases stayed unmatched. Germline values: CDR1 LNHDA, CDR2 SQIVND (reference sequence). This CDR3 is 14 amino acids long. CDR3 amino acids: CASRRGTSGETQYF. The CDR3 DNA reads TGTGCCAGTAGAAGGGGGACTAGCGGGGAGACCCAGTACTTC.

In its sample, this clonotype was seen a few times. The chain links TRBV25-1 to TRBJ2-7; D remains unclear. Germline V gives CDR1 MGHDK, CDR2 SYGVNS. This CDR3 has 13 residues. Trimming pared 5 bases from V and 3 bases from J, leaving 11 bases between. CDR3 amino acids: CASSTSGFYEQYF. The DNA for the CDR3 is TGTGCCAGCAGTACCTCAGGCTTCTACGAGCAGTACTTC.

This chain links TRBV20-1 with TRBJ2-2; the D is unclear. CDR1 and CDR2 from the germline V gene are DFQATT and SNEGSKA (reference sequence). The CDR3 runs 14 residues. The V end lost 5 bases, the J end lost 2 bases, and 12 bases lay between the germline ends. The CDR3 loop reads CSASSRVNTGELFF. CDR3 nucleotides: TGCAGTGCTTCTTCGAGAGTCAACACCGGGGAGCTGTTTTTT.

This clonotype has at least ten counts. The DNA for the CDR3 is TGTGCCAGCGGGGCGAAGGACATAGGACACGAGCAGTACTTC. Its translation is CASGAKDIGHEQYF. The rearrangement links TRBV12-3 or TRBV12-4 to TRBJ2-7, with D tentatively TRBD1 (5 bases). The CDR3 loop spans 14 amino acids. Deletions cut 8 bases from V and 5 bases from J, with 19 bases between.

A remark on this clonotype: Because the CDR3 is missing its conserved closing phenylalanine or tryptophan, this is likely a read error. The chain uses TRBV28 and TRBJ1-3; 8 bases match TRBD1. The V and J ends lost 1 base and 1 base, in that order; junction bases with no gene match: 3. There are 16 residues in the CDR3. Germline CDR1 is MDHEN and CDR2 is SYDVKM. CDR3 amino acids: CASSLSQGASGNTIYS. The DNA for the CDR3 is TGTGCCAGCAGTTTATCCCAGGGGGCTTCTGGAAACACCATATATTCT.

The CDR3: CASSQGPSAFF. CDR3 nucleotide sequence: TGTGCCAGCAGCCAAGGACCGTCAGCTTTCTTT. The chain recombines TRBV14 with TRBJ1-1; D is unclear. The germline V gene encodes CDR1 SGHDN and CDR2 FVKESK. CDR3 length: 11 amino acids. V was shortened by 1 base and J by 10 bases, with 7 bases between the two germline ends. The variable domain in full, completed from reference TRBV14 and TRBJ1-1, reads EAGVTQFPSHSVIEKGQTVTLRCDPISGHDNLYWYRRVMGKEIKFLLHFVKESKQDESGMPNNRFLAERTGGTYSTLKVQPAELEDSGVYFCASSQGPSAFFGQGTRLTVV.

The sample holds many counts of this clonotype. The rearrangement uses TRBV11-3 and TRBJ2-7, with 8 bases identical to TRBD1. The CDR3 is 15 residues long. Germline-derived CDR1 and CDR2 are SGHNT and YENEEA. V lost 5 bases and J lost 0; bases outside the gene matches: 6. The DNA of the CDR3 is TGTGCCAGCAGCCCTGGACAGGGCTTCTCCTACGAGCAGTACTTC. It encodes CASSPGQGFSYEQYF.

The chain couples TRBV7-9 to TRBJ1-1; D is undetermined. CDR1 and CDR2 from the germline V gene are SEHNR and FQNEAQ (reference sequence). The ends were cut back, 5 bases at V and 5 bases at J, with 9 bases in the middle. CDR3 length: 12 amino acids. CDR3 nucleotides: TGTGCCAGCAGCACCTCGGGAACTGAAGCTTTCTTT. Translation gives CASSTSGTEAFF.